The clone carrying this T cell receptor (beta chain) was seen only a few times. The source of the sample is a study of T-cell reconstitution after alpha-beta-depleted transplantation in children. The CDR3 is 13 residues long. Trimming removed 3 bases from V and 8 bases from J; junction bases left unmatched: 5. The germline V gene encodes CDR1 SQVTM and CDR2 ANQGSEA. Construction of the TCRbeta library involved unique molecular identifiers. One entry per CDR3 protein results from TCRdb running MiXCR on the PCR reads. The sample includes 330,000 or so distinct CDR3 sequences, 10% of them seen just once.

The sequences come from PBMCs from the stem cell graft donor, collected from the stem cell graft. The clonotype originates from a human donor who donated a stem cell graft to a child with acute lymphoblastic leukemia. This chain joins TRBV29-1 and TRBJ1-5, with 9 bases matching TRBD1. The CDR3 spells CSVERGQGEPQHF. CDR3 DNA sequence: TGCAGCGTTGAGAGGGGACAGGGTGAGCCCCAGCATTTT.